The 10 T cell receptor beta chains below were found in one sample sequenced in a study of T cell responses to AZD1222 COVID-19 vaccine (dated by TCRdb to 2020 to 2022). The time point label for this specimen denotes: baseline before first vaccination. The library was obtained by the immunoSEQ multiplex PCR assay. TCRdb's version of the immuneACCESS table is confined to in-frame rearrangements and falls short of the full clone set. An unresolved V gene accounts for under half of the shortfall where checked; the remainder is of unknown origin. Within this sample are around 99,000 clones, with just over 90% of them counted one time only. The top ten clones comprise roughly 13% of the sample. The sequences come from peripheral blood, collected on day 0 of AZD1222 vaccination. The receptors derive from an adult in good health.

The sample holds many counts of this clone. The chain carries TRBV10-1 and TRBJ2-7, with 9 bases identical to TRBD2. This CDR3 is built from 16 residues. The V segment lost 7 bases and the J segment 3 bases; nucleotides outside the gene matches: 13. CDR1 and CDR2 (germline): WNHNN, SYGVQD (reference sequence). CDR3 DNA: TGCGCCAGCAAAATTTGTCTAGGACTAGCGCTCTACGAGCAGTACTTC. Amino acid sequence: CASKICLGLALYEQYF.

This chain joins TRBV3-1 (or the pseudogene TRBV3-2) and TRBJ2-1; TRBD2 agrees at 9 bases. Germline V gene sequence: CDR1 LGHDT, CDR2 YNNKEL (reference sequence). Trimming removed 3 bases from V and 5 bases from J; junction bases left unmatched: 2. The CDR3 is 14 residues long. Written as DNA, the CDR3 is TGTGCCAGCAGCCATAGCGGGAGTCACAATGAGCAGTTCTTC. Translation: CASSHSGSHNEQFF.

The V and J genes are TRBV7-9 and TRBJ1-3; no reliable D call. CDR1 is SEHNR and CDR2 is FQNEAQ in the germline V gene (reference sequence). With 7 bases removed from V and 2 bases from J, the gap between germline ends came to 9 bases. The CDR3 is made up of 13 amino acids. CDR3 bases: TGTGCCAGCAATGGAGGGACTGGAAACACCATATATTTT. This translates into CASNGGTGNTIYF.

The chain is built from TRBV5-1 and TRBJ2-3, with 10 bases fitting TRBD2. The V gene's germline CDR1 is SGHRS and CDR2 YFSETQ. The V and J ends lost 0 bases and 4 bases, in that order; junction bases with no gene match: 5. CDR3 length equals 16 residues. DNA of the CDR3: TGCGCCAGCAGCTTGGGAGCGGGGGGGCCCGCAGATACGCAGTATTTT. Translating it yields CASSLGAGGPADTQYF.

The count of this clone is one. The rearrangement uses TRBV5-1 and TRBJ1-2; D might be TRBD1 (6 bases). Germline V gene data show CDR1 as SGHRS and CDR2 as YFSETQ. Trimming took 7 bases from V and 0 from J, leaving 10 bases between them. This CDR3 is 13 amino acids long. The DNA for the CDR3 is TGCGCCAGCCGGACAGATTCTAACTATGGCTACACCTTC. It encodes CASRTDSNYGYTF.

The rearrangement joins TRBV6-1 to TRBJ1-6; possibly TRBD1 for D (6 bases). V was cut by 2 bases and J by 1 base, with 15 bases left in between. Germline V gene data show CDR1 as MNHNS and CDR2 as SASEGT. The CDR3 length is 18 residues. The CDR3 here is CASSEYEGGRSYNSPLHF. The CDR3 bases are TGTGCCAGCAGTGAATATGAGGGGGGTAGGTCCTATAATTCACCCCTCCACTTT.

This clone was found once. The chain employs TRBV7-9 and TRBJ2-7; D is unclear. V was pared by 2 bases and J by 3 bases, with 2 bases between. The CDR3 sequence is 11 residues long. CDR1 and CDR2 (germline): SEHNR, FQNEAQ (reference sequence). CDR3 residues: CASSLSYEQYF. DNA of the CDR3: TGTGCCAGCAGCTTAAGCTACGAGCAGTACTTC.

This rearrangement joins TRBV5-6 to TRBJ1-4; tentative D call: TRBD1 (5 bases). The CDR3 is 15 amino acids. Per germline, CDR1 SGHDT and CDR2 YYEEEE. Trimming left V 0 bases short and J 10 bases short, with 16 bases between. The CDR3 sequence is CASSLVGQTRGKLFF. DNA of the CDR3: TGTGCCAGCAGCTTGGTGGGGCAGACGAGAGGAAAACTGTTTTTT.

The chain is built from TRBV6-5 and TRBJ2-7, with 8 bases that match TRBD1. Germline CDR1 and CDR2: MNHEY and SVGAGI. With V trimmed by 2 bases and J by 4 bases, 7 bases remained unmatched. This CDR3 spans 15 amino acids. Here the CDR3 DNA reads TGTGCCAGCAGTTACGGCCAGGGGGCTAGTTACGAGCAGTACTTC. Its protein is CASSYGQGASYEQYF.

This clone came up once. The J gene is TRBJ1-6, the V gene TRBV10-1; TRBD1 is a possible D gene (6 bases). V dropped 3 bases and J dropped 6 bases, with 9 bases sitting between them. CDR3 length equals 14 residues. CDR1 is WNHNN and CDR2 is SYGVQD in the germline V gene (reference sequence). The DNA for the CDR3 is TGCGCCAGCAGTGAAAGGGGGACTAATTCACCCCTCCACTTT. It codes for CASSERGTNSPLHF.